Described below is a single T cell receptor (beta chain) sequence and its context. Per the study methods: Amplifying reference gene primers gave estimates of nucleated cell counts. Repertoires were generated with immunoSEQ multiplex PCR, while TCRdb's copy carries only in-frame clones and drops some. V, J and clone size are taken as reported in that table, and D and trimming were inferred from the DNA itself. The sample holds 250,000 to 350,000 clones, about 85% seen once. The data are from a study of blood T cell repertoires in COVID-19. Study details: Some COVID-19 samples were acute and others convalescent; all came from the United States, Italy and Spain. The cDNA or gDNA used as material had been derived from T cells, B-cell-depleted T cells, or PBMCs.

Germline CDR1 and CDR2: SGHDN and FVKESK. Deletions cut 0 bases from V and 1 base from J, with 15 bases between. The CDR3 spans 17 residues. This TCR was recovered from a woman aged 45-65 years with active or convalescent COVID-19. The chain carries TRBV14 and TRBJ1-1; TRBD1 might be the D (6 bases). Specimen: peripheral blood. CDR3 residues: CASSQDLGAGANTEAFF. CDR3 coding DNA: TGTGCCAGCAGCCAAGATCTCGGGGCAGGGGCGAACACTGAAGCTTTCTTT.